Each of the 22 T cell receptor beta chains below was sequenced from the same sample in a study of spatial heterogeneity in lung cancer. TCRdb itself ran the 5' RACE reads through MiXCR, one entry per CDR3 protein. The repertoire holds around 11,000 distinct CDR3 sequences, with 3% to 4.5% as singletons. Time point reported: sample taken at primary tumor resection. The input material, whole RNA from tumor, nontumor lung or frozen PBMC, was sequenced unsorted. The material sequenced was normal lung tissue next to the tumor, taken at surgery. These receptors came from a male donor with early-stage non-small cell lung cancer.

This clonotype was counted ten times or more. This beta chain was picked up by a library intended for alpha chains and is off target, so its count carries little meaning. The CDR3 sequence is CATSDSGTGPETQYF. The DNA of the CDR3 is TGTGCCACCAGTGATTCCGGGACAGGTCCAGAGACCCAGTACTTC. The gene calls are TRBV24-1 and TRBJ2-5; 8 bases agree with TRBD1. Germline V lookup: CDR1 KGHDR, CDR2 SFDVKD. Trimming removed 2 bases from V and 4 bases from J; junction bases left unmatched: 5. The CDR3 totals 15 residues.

In its sample, this clonotype was seen many times. Being off target in a library aimed at alpha chains, this beta chain has a size of little meaning. The rearrangement joins TRBV6-5 to TRBJ1-1; TRBD1 matches 12 bases. Per the germline V gene, CDR1 is MNHEY and CDR2 is SVGAGI. The CDR3 contains 16 residues. Unmatched junction bases numbered 4, after V lost 5 bases and J lost 0 bases. CDR3 nucleotides: TGTGCCAGCAGTACCGGGACAGGGGGCTTGAACACTGAAGCTTTCTTT. As protein: CASSTGTGGLNTEAFF.

This clonotype has at least ten counts. This beta chain is an off-target read within a library intended for alpha chains, so its frequency means little. The chain joins TRBV12-3 or TRBV12-4 to TRBJ1-5; D is unresolved. The V end lost 6 bases, the J end lost 2 bases, and 11 bases lay between the germline ends. The CDR3 runs to 14 residues. The DNA of the CDR3 is TGTGCCAGCAGCCCCTGGGAGGGCAATCAGCCCCAGCATTTT. This sequence encodes CASSPWEGNQPQHF.

In its sample, this clonotype was seen many times. This beta chain is a stray sequence in a library constructed for alpha chains; its clone size is not meaningful. The V gene is TRBV7-9, the J gene TRBJ1-1, with D unclear. The V gene's germline CDR1 is SEHNR and CDR2 FQNEAQ (reference sequence). The CDR3 sequence is 14 residues long. Between the trimmed V and J ends, which lost 6 bases and 1 base, there was a span of 12 bases. For the CDR3, the DNA is TGTGCCAGCAGGTCTGACCAGACGAACACTGAAGCTTTCTTT. Translated: CASRSDQTNTEAFF.

This clonotype is medium-sized (0.01 to 0.1%) in the sample. This beta chain is off target for a library built for alpha chains, so its abundance means little. This chain uses TRBV20-1 with TRBJ2-7; 11 nucleotides line up with TRBD1. CDR1 is DFQATT, CDR2 SNEGSKA, per germline (reference sequence). V lost 4 bases to trimming and J lost 5 bases; unmatched junction nucleotides: 10. The CDR3 is made up of 15 amino acids. The CDR3 DNA sequence: TGCAGTGCTATAGACCGGGACAGGGGGACTCACGAGCAGTACTTC. Translation gives CSAIDRDRGTHEQYF.

This clonotype is medium-sized (0.01 to 0.1%) in the sample. Because this beta chain is a stray read in a library intended to capture alpha chains, its abundance should not be given much weight. The rearrangement joins TRBV6-1 to TRBJ2-3; D gene ambiguous. This CDR3 comprises 17 residues. The ends were cut back, 2 bases at V and 0 bases at J, with 15 bases in the middle. Looked up from germline, CDR1 is MNHNS and CDR2 is SASEGT. CDR3 sequence (DNA): TGTGCCAGCAGTGAAAGTTTGATACCGACTAGCACAGATACGCAGTATTTT. Protein sequence: CASSESLIPTSTDTQYF.

This clonotype was seen at least ten times. A library made for alpha chains picked up this beta chain off target, so its size means little. V gene TRBV9 combines with J gene TRBJ1-1; D might be TRBD1 (5 bases). The V end was cut by 1 base, the J end by 1 base, with 8 bases between. The length of the CDR3 is 14 residues. Germline V lookup: CDR1 SGDLS, CDR2 YYNGEE. CDR3 coding DNA: TGTGCCAGCAGCGTAATTGGACAGAACACTGAAGCTTTCTTT. It specifies CASSVIGQNTEAFF.

This clonotype was observed at least ten times. Found in a library prepared for alpha chains, this beta chain is an off-target read, and its abundance has little meaning. The gene calls are TRBV2 and TRBJ2-7; D tentatively reads TRBD1 or TRBD2 (5 bases each). Between the trimmed V and J ends, which lost 2 bases and 1 base, there was a span of 12 bases. This CDR3 contains 15 residues. From germline, CDR1 is SNHLY and CDR2 FYNNEI. This chain's CDR3 is CASSEWGTSSYEQYF. Written as DNA, the CDR3 is TGTGCCAGCAGTGAATGGGGGACCTCGTCCTACGAGCAGTACTTC.

This clonotype is judged medium-sized. This beta chain is off target for a library built for alpha chains, so its abundance means little. The chain couples TRBV11-2 to TRBJ2-3, with a possible D match to TRBD1 (5 bases). Trimming took 3 bases from V and 2 from J, leaving 9 bases between them. The V gene's germline CDR1 is SGHAT and CDR2 FQNNGV. The CDR3 totals 14 residues. DNA for the CDR3: TGTGCCAGCAGCTTTGGGGCCTACACAGATACGCAGTATTTT. Translating it yields CASSFGAYTDTQYF.

This clonotype has at least ten counts. This beta chain came through as a stray read in a library set up for alpha chains, and its size says little. The chain joins TRBV6-5 to TRBJ2-6, with D hard to call. V was shortened by 4 bases and J by 0 bases, with 7 bases between the two germline ends. This CDR3 has 15 residues. Germline lookup yields CDR1 MNHEY and CDR2 SVGAGI. The CDR3 spells CASSSGSSGANVLTF. Written as DNA, the CDR3 is TGTGCCAGCAGTTCTGGAAGCTCTGGGGCCAACGTCCTGACTTTC.

This clonotype was seen at least ten times. This beta chain turned up in a library designed for alpha chains; as an off-target read, its abundance says little. This rearrangement joins TRBV6-2 or TRBV6-3 to TRBJ2-7; weak D call: TRBD2 (5 bases). V was clipped by 2 bases and J by 0 bases, with 17 bases between them. The CDR3 extends over 17 amino acids. Germline assignment: CDR1 MNHEY and CDR2 SVGEGT. The CDR3 spells CASSYPLASWSSYEQYF. The CDR3 region has the DNA TGTGCCAGCAGTTACCCCCTGGCTAGCTGGAGCTCCTACGAGCAGTACTTC.

By share of the sample, this clonotype is medium-sized. A library made for alpha chains picked up this beta chain off target, so its size means little. This chain joins TRBV7-9 and TRBJ2-7; D is possibly TRBD1 or TRBD2 (5 bases each). CDR3 length equals 15 residues. V was trimmed by 3 bases and J by 3 bases, leaving 15 bases between them. Per germline, CDR1 SEHNR and CDR2 FQNEAQ (reference sequence). The CDR3: CASSFSGTDIYEQYF. The DNA of the CDR3 is TGTGCCAGCAGCTTTTCCGGGACGGATATCTACGAGCAGTACTTC. Drawing the rest from reference TRBV7-9 and TRBJ2-7, the complete variable domain is DTGVSQNPRHKITKRGQNVTFRCDPISEHNRLYWYRQTLGQGPEFLTYFQNEAQLEKSRLLSDRFSAERPKGSFSTLEIQRTEQGDSAMYLCASSFSGTDIYEQYFGPGTRLTVT.

This clonotype was seen repeatedly, ten times or more. This beta chain came through as a stray read in a library set up for alpha chains, and its size says little. V is TRBV7-9 and J is TRBJ2-3, with TRBD2 matching 14 bases. V dropped 5 bases and J dropped 1; count of bases not matched to a gene: 5. This CDR3 is built from 17 residues. Germline V gene lookup returns CDR1 SEHNR and CDR2 FQNEAQ (reference sequence). The CDR3 sequence is CASSPGLAGARTDTQYF. CDR3 nucleotide sequence: TGTGCCAGCAGCCCGGGACTAGCGGGGGCCCGCACAGATACGCAGTATTTT.

This clonotype was counted many times. A library made for alpha chains picked up this beta chain off target, so its size means little. V is TRBV24-1 and J is TRBJ2-5; 7 bases agree with TRBD2. CDR1 is KGHDR and CDR2 is SFDVKD in the germline V gene. The V and J ends lost 4 bases and 5 bases, in that order; junction bases with no gene match: 9. The CDR3 consists of 15 residues. CDR3 loop: CATSDPTSPWETQYF. In DNA, the CDR3 is TGTGCCACCAGTGACCCGACTAGCCCTTGGGAGACCCAGTACTTC.

Many counts were recorded for this clonotype. The junction does not match germline at one end; this may be a read error. This beta chain is an unintended read in a library built for alpha chains; its size means little. This chain joins TRBV7-9 and TRBJ1-1, with TRBD1 matching 7 bases. CDR3 length: 15 amino acids. Germline V gene sequence: CDR1 SEHNR, CDR2 FQNEAQ (reference sequence). As DNA, the CDR3 is TGTACCAGCAGCTCCTACAACAGGGGAAAAACTGAAGCTTTCTTT. It translates to CTSSSYNRGKTEAFF.

This clonotype showed up many times. Within a library made for alpha chains, this beta chain is off target, and its count is uninformative. The rearrangement joins TRBV3-1 to TRBJ2-3; 9 bases match TRBD2. The J segment lost 5 bases and the V segment lost 2 bases, leaving 8 bases of the junction unmatched. Germline lookup yields CDR1 LGHDT and CDR2 YNNKEL (reference sequence). The CDR3 has 16 residues. The CDR3 loop reads CASSQSLAGAGDTQYF. For the CDR3, the DNA is TGTGCCAGCAGCCAATCCTTAGCGGGGGCCGGAGATACGCAGTATTTT.

By share, this clonotype counts as medium-sized. This beta chain slipped into a library made for alpha chains as a stray read, so its size is not meaningful. V and J are TRBV27 and TRBJ1-1; D is undetermined. The germline V gene has CDR1 MNHEY and CDR2 SMNVEV (reference sequence). V was clipped by 5 bases and J by 3 bases, with 16 bases between them. The CDR3 totals 15 residues. CDR3 sequence reads: CASSPYLDPYTEAFF. CDR3 DNA: TGTGCCAGCAGTCCTTACTTGGACCCGTACACTGAAGCTTTCTTT.

This clonotype was observed many times. This beta chain slipped into a library made for alpha chains as a stray read, so its size is not meaningful. CDR3 protein: CASSSETVQETQYF. The CDR3 coding sequence is TGTGCCAGCTCATCAGAGACAGTCCAAGAGACCCAGTACTTC. The V call is TRBV18, the J call TRBJ2-5, with a possible D match to TRBD1 (5 bases). Per the germline V gene, CDR1 is KGHSH and CDR2 is LQKENI. Trimming took 5 bases from V and 1 from J, leaving 11 bases between them. This CDR3 has 14 residues.

This clonotype was found many times. The library was built for alpha chains, so this beta chain is an off-target read and its size means little. The chain employs TRBV5-3 and TRBJ1-1; a possible D gene is TRBD1 (5 bases). TRBV5-3 is designated an ORF whose function remains uncertain. The V gene lost 4 bases and the J gene lost 4 bases, with 17 bases spanning the gap. There are 15 residues in the CDR3. The CDR3 DNA is TGTGCCAGAAGCCAACGACATGGGGCCGGCACTGAAGCTTTCTTT. This encodes CARSQRHGAGTEAFF.

The sample holds many counts of this clonotype. Because the library targeted alpha chains, this beta chain is an off-target read whose size means little. This chain links TRBV2 with TRBJ1-1; D unclear. This CDR3 spans 13 amino acids. Trimming stripped 5 bases from V and 5 bases from J, with 12 bases between. Germline-derived CDR1 and CDR2 are SNHLY and FYNNEI. The CDR3 bases are TGTGCCAGCAGTCGAATATGGGGTACTGAAGCTTTCTTT. Translated, it gives CASSRIWGTEAFF.

This clonotype was detected many times. Within a library made for alpha chains, this beta chain is off target, and its count is uninformative. This chain connects TRBV27 to TRBJ1-6, with 9 bases fitting TRBD1. The V segment lost 2 bases and the J segment 8 bases; nucleotides outside the gene matches: 4. The CDR3 length is 15 residues. Germline V lookup: CDR1 MNHEY, CDR2 SMNVEV (reference sequence). Here the CDR3 reads CASSLLGDRDSPLHF. CDR3 DNA sequence: TGTGCCAGCAGTTTACTGGGGGACAGGGATTCACCCCTCCACTTT.

This clonotype was detected many times. Because this beta chain is a stray read in a library intended to capture alpha chains, its abundance should not be given much weight. The chain couples TRBV6-6 to TRBJ1-2, with D perhaps TRBD1 (6 bases). The germline CDR1 and CDR2 sequences are MNHNY and SVGAGI (reference sequence). Trimming pared 4 bases from V and 7 bases from J, leaving 19 bases between. The CDR3 is made up of 15 amino acids. The CDR3 loop reads CASSSEQNRVRGYTF. In DNA, the CDR3 is TGTGCCAGCAGTTCCGAACAAAACAGGGTGCGTGGCTACACCTTC.